One sample yielded the 10 T cell receptor beta chains listed below, sequenced in a study of T cells expressing NK-cell markers (dated by TCRdb to about 2020). Library prep was done by 5' RACE. The sequencer was an Illumina HiSeq 2000. With the reads reprocessed by TCRdb, a single entry stands for each CDR3 protein sequence and no DNA is reported. The sample table on file contains fewer than 400,000 distinct CDR3 sequences. The ten largest clones add up to approximately 12% of the sample. The sequencing input was blood T cells: a sorted CD56 or NKG2C T cell subset, CD4+ or CD8+ T cells, or bulk PBMC T cells (not recorded which). These receptors all stem from a woman between 50 and 59 years old in good health. Donor details come from another sample of the same person, matched by shared clones.

The rearrangement links TRBV9 to TRBJ2-2. The germline gives CDR1 SGDLS, CDR2 YYNGEE. The CDR3 contains 15 residues. The CDR3 loop reads CASSELVEVPGELFF.

J is TRBJ1-2 and V is TRBV5-1. Germline lookup yields CDR1 SGHRS and CDR2 YFSETQ. The CDR3 has 12 amino acids. This CDR3 is CASSLSRGGYTF. Complete variable domain (other parts from reference TRBV5-1 and TRBJ1-2): KAGVTQTPRYLIKTRGQQVTLSCSPISGHRSVSWYQQTPGQGLQFLFEYFSETQRNKGNFPGRFSGRQFSNSRSEMNVSTLELGDSALYLCASSLSRGGYTFGSGTRLTVV.

The chain employs TRBV14 and TRBJ1-4; the D call of TRBD1 rests on TCRdb alone, since no DNA is present to check it. This CDR3 has 18 residues. Germline values: CDR1 SGHDN, CDR2 FVKESK. The CDR3 sequence: CASSQEIARGITPEKLFF.

The chain is built from TRBV6-2 or TRBV6-3 and TRBJ2-5; the D call of TRBD2 rests on TCRdb alone, since no DNA is present to check it. Per the germline V gene, CDR1 is MNHEY and CDR2 is SVGEGT. The CDR3 is 16 residues long. The CDR3 loop reads CASRHTGLAGLRTQYF.

The V gene is TRBV5-1, the J gene TRBJ2-7; no DNA is available, so the TRBD2 call from TCRdb remains unchecked. Germline-derived CDR1 and CDR2 are SGHRS and YFSETQ. CDR3 size: 16 residues. The CDR3: CASSLLAGANSYEQYF.

The chain is built from TRBV4-2 and TRBJ1-5; TCRdb designates TRBD1, a call that cannot be tested without DNA. CDR1 and CDR2 (germline): LGHNA, YNFKEQ. The length of the CDR3 is 13 residues. CDR3 protein: CASSRDVFEPQHF.

The gene calls are TRBV18 and TRBJ2-6; TCRdb proposes TRBD1, but this gene call is untestable without DNA. This CDR3 is 17 amino acids long. The germline V gene has CDR1 KGHSH and CDR2 LQKENI. The CDR3 here is CASSPLDISSGANVLTF.

This chain joins TRBV2 and TRBJ2-1; checking the TCRdb D call of TRBD2 is not possible without DNA. Germline CDR1 reads SNHLY; CDR2 reads FYNNEI. CDR3 length equals 13 residues. The CDR3 reads CASSEALPGALFF.

The CDR3 protein is CASSATRVEQFF. The chain employs TRBV6-1 and TRBJ2-1; checking the TCRdb D call of TRBD2 is not possible without DNA. Germline lookup yields CDR1 MNHNS and CDR2 SASEGT. This CDR3 comprises 12 residues.

This rearrangement joins TRBV5-8 to TRBJ2-1; TCRdb selects TRBD2, and the lack of DNA leaves this call unchecked. Germline CDR1 and CDR2: SGHTS and YDEGEE. This CDR3 spans 14 amino acids. CDR3 sequence: CATSLWGSYNEQFF.